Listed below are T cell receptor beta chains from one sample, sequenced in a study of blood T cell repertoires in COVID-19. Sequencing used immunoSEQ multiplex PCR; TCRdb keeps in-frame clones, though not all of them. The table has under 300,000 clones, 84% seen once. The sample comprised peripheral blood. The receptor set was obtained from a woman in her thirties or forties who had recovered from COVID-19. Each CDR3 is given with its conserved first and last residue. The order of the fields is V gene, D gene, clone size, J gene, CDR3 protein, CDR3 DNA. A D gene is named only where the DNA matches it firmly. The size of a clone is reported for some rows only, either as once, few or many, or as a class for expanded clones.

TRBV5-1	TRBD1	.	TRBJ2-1	CASSLQGRNEQFF	TGCGCCAGCAGTTTACAGGGGCGAAATGAGCAGTTCTTC
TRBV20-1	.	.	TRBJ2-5	CSASPVGLQETQYF	TGCAGTGCTAGTCCAGTGGGGCTCCAAGAGACCCAGTACTTC
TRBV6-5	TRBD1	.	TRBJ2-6	CASSLQGAGANVLTF	TGTGCCAGCAGTTTACAGGGGGCTGGGGCCAACGTCCTGACTTTC
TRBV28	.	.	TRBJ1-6	CASSLSDYNSPLHF	TGTGCCAGCAGTTTATCAGATTATAATTCACCCCTCCACTTT
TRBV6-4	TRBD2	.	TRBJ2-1	CASSEASGGANEQFF	TGTGCCAGCAGTGAAGCTAGCGGGGGGGCCAATGAGCAGTTCTTC
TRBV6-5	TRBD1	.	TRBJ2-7	CASSYYGQGYEQYF	TGTGCCAGCAGTTACTACGGACAGGGCTACGAGCAGTACTTC
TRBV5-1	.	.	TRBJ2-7	CASSLRGYEQYF	TGCGCCAGCAGCTTGAGGGGATACGAGCAGTACTTC
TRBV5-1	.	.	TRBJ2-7	CASRSGVTTYEQYF	TGCGCCAGCAGGTCTGGCGTGACAACCTACGAGCAGTACTTC
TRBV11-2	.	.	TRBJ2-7	CASSLALMAVAGAYEQYF	TGTGCCAGCAGCTTAGCACTAATGGCAGTCGCCGGGGCCTACGAGCAGTACTTC
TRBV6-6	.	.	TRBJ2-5	CASSYSARQYQETQYF	TGTGCCAGCAGTTACTCAGCCAGGCAATACCAAGAGACCCAGTACTTC
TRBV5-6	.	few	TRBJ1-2	CASSLGAASFLSYGYTF	TGTGCCAGCAGCTTGGGGGCAGCCTCCTTTTTGAGCTATGGCTACACCTTC
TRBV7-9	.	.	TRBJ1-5	CASSVYGGASNQPQHF	TGTGCCAGCAGCGTATACGGGGGGGCGAGCAATCAGCCCCAGCATTTT
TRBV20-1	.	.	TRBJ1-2	CSASHRTSTYGYTF	TGCAGTGCTAGTCATCGCACATCAACGTATGGCTACACCTTC
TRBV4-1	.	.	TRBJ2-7	CASSLRTVLYEQYF	TGCGCCAGCAGCCTTCGGACAGTCCTTTACGAGCAGTACTTC
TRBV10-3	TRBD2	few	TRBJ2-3	CAISEGSGGTDTQYF	TGTGCCATCAGTGAGGGTAGCGGGGGCACAGATACGCAGTATTTT
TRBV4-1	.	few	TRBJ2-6	CASSQPVRSGANVLTF	TGCGCCAGCAGCCAACCAGTTCGCTCTGGGGCCAACGTCCTGACTTTC
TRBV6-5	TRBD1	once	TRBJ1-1	CASSPGTGGDTEAFF	TGTGCCAGCAGTCCCGGGACAGGGGGTGATACTGAAGCTTTCTTT
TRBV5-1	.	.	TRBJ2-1	CASSLASLDEQFF	TGCGCCAGCAGCTTGGCCAGTCTCGATGAGCAGTTCTTC
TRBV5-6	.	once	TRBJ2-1	CASSSPSSYNEQFF	TGTGCCAGCAGCTCCCCGAGCTCCTACAATGAGCAGTTCTTC
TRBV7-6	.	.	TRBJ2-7	CASSLVTGSVEQYF	TGTGCCAGCAGCTTAGTTACAGGGAGTGTCGAGCAGTACTTC
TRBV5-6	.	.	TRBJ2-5	CASSFGTLQETQYF	TGTGCCAGCAGCTTCGGGACTCTCCAAGAGACCCAGTACTTC
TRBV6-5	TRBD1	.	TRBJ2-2	CASSYSRDRNTGELFF	TGTGCCAGCAGTTACTCGAGGGACAGGAACACCGGGGAGCTGTTTTTT
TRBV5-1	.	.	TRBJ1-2	CASSLVEGEGYTF	TGCGCCAGCAGCTTGGTAGAGGGTGAAGGCTACACCTTC
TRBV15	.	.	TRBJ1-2	CATSRGTTVYGYTF	TGTGCCACCAGCAGGGGCACGACAGTCTATGGCTACACCTTC
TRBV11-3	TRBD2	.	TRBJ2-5	CASRTSGQETQYF	TGTGCCAGCAGGACTAGCGGACAAGAGACCCAGTACTTC
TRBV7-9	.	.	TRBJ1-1	CASSTTPRETEAFF	TGTGCCAGCAGCACGACACCTAGGGAGACTGAAGCTTTCTTT